This T cell receptor beta chain was retrieved from a study of cytomegalovirus exposure and HLA in healthy donors. Study findings and constraints: The records held CMV serostatus as the only immune exposure information.

To note about this clone: What it binds is not known.

The primer mix had 60 Vbeta and 13 Jbeta primers. Repertoires were generated with immunoSEQ multiplex PCR, while TCRdb's copy carries only in-frame clones and drops some. The repertoire holds 90,000 to 120,000 clones, with 82% as singletons. The V and J ends lost 5 bases and 7 bases, in that order; junction bases with no gene match: 3. The CDR3 is made up of 12 amino acids. CDR1 is SGHAT, CDR2 FQNNGV, per germline. The receptor's source is a man aged 25 to 40 in good health and CMV-seropositive. This sequence joins TRBV11-2 and TRBJ1-2, with TRBD1 identical over 8 bases. Material for sequencing was PBMCs. CDR3 loop: CASSRQGSGYTF. As DNA, the CDR3 is TGTGCCAGCAGCCGACAGGGGAGTGGCTACACCTTC.